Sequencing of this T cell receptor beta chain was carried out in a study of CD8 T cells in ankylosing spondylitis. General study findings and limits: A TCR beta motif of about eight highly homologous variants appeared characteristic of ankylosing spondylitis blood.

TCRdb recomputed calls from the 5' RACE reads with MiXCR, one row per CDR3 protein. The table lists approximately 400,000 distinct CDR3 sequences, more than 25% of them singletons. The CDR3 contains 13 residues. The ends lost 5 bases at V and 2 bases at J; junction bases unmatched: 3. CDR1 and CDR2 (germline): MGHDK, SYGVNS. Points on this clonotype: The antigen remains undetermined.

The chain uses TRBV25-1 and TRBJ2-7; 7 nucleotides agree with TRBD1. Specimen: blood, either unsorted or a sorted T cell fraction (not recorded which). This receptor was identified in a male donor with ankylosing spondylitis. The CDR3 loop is CASSPDRPYEQYF. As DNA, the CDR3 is TGTGCCAGCAGTCCGGACAGGCCCTACGAGCAGTACTTC.